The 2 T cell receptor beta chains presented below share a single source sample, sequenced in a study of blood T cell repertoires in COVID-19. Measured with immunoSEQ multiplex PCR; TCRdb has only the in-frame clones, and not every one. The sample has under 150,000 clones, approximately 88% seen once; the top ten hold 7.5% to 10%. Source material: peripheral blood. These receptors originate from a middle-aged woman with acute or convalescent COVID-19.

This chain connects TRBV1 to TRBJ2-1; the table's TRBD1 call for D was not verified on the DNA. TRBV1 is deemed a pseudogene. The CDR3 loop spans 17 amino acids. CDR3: CTSSCKRGWTGYNEQFF. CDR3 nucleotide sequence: TGCACCAGCAGCTGCAAGAGAGGTTGGACAGGCTACAATGAGCAGTTCTTC.

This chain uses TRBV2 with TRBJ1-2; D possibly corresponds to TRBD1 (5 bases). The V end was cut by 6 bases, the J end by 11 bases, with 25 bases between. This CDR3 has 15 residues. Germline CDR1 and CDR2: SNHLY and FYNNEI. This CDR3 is CASSPAIRTTFEYTF. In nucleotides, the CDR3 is TGTGCCAGCAGCCCTGCCATTCGGACAACCTTCGAGTACACCTTC.